A single sample is the source of the 22 T cell receptor beta chains below, sequenced in a study of cytomegalovirus exposure and HLA in healthy donors. Primers included in the PCR were 60 Vbeta and 13 Jbeta primers. The data were produced by immunoSEQ multiplex PCR, yet TCRdb's version contains in-frame clones alone and is incomplete. Among over 150,000 clones listed, more than 60% were seen once. The sample consisted of PBMCs. The receptors here all came from a woman aged 55-70 years in good health and CMV-seropositive.

This clone was seen just once. The chain has TRBV4-2 and TRBJ2-6, with D unclear. This CDR3 region has 20 residues. Trimming removed 0 bases at V and 0 bases at J, with 18 bases between. Germline CDR1 and CDR2: LGHNA and YNFKEQ. CDR3 amino acids: CASSQEPRSSAFSGANVLTF. The CDR3 DNA is TGTGCCAGCAGCCAAGAGCCGCGGAGTTCAGCCTTCTCTGGGGCCAACGTCCTGACTTTC.

This clone was recorded once. The rearrangement uses TRBV30 and TRBJ2-7; 7 bases fit TRBD2. The ends lost 2 bases at V and 0 bases at J; junction bases unmatched: 4. This CDR3 is built from 14 residues. CDR1 and CDR2 (germline): GTSNPN, SVGIG (reference sequence). CDR3 region: CAWSMGGSSYEQYF. The CDR3 coding sequence is TGTGCCTGGAGTATGGGGGGGAGCTCCTACGAGCAGTACTTC.

The CDR3 spells CASSSGTSSYNEQFF. CDR3 DNA: TGTGCCAGCAGCTCTGGGACATCCTCCTACAATGAGCAGTTCTTC. This chain links TRBV5-6 with TRBJ2-1, with D possibly matching TRBD1 (6 bases). V was cut by 3 bases and J by 0 bases, with 10 bases left in between. Germline lookup yields CDR1 SGHDT and CDR2 YYEEEE. This CDR3 has 15 residues.

The CDR3 is CASSLDLIAYGELFF. The CDR3 bases are TGTGCCAGCAGCTTAGATCTAATAGCGTACGGGGAGCTGTTTTTT. The gene calls are TRBV11-2 and TRBJ2-2; a weak D match, TRBD2 (5 bases). CDR1 SGHAT and CDR2 FQNNGV come from the germline V gene. The CDR3 runs 15 residues. The ends were cut back, 0 bases at V and 7 bases at J, with 12 bases in the middle.

The genes are TRBV5-1 and TRBJ2-1, with TRBD2 matching 12 bases. Trimming cost V 7 bases and J 7 bases; bases outside gene matches: 15. Germline loops: CDR1 SGHRS, CDR2 YFSETQ. The length of the CDR3 is 17 residues. The CDR3 spells CASPGTDGLAGKNEQFF. The CDR3 coding sequence is TGCGCCAGCCCCGGGACGGACGGACTAGCGGGGAAGAATGAGCAGTTCTTC.

This clone has just a few counts. This chain uses TRBV4-2 with TRBJ2-2; D unresolved. This CDR3 has 17 residues. Trimming took off 4 bases at V and 2 bases at J, with 17 bases between the two ends. Looked up from germline, CDR1 is LGHNA and CDR2 is YNFKEQ. The CDR3 DNA reads TGTGCCAGCAGCCCCCAGACCCCGACACACAACACCGGGGAGCTGTTTTTT. Protein sequence: CASSPQTPTHNTGELFF.

J is TRBJ2-1 and V is TRBV30, with D perhaps TRBD2 (6 bases). Trimming stripped 0 bases from V and 0 bases from J, with 12 bases between. The CDR3 totals 16 residues. Germline loops: CDR1 GTSNPN, CDR2 SVGIG (reference sequence). CDR3 DNA: TGTGCCTGGAGTGTAAGGGGACTTAGCTCCTACAATGAGCAGTTCTTC. As protein: CAWSVRGLSSYNEQFF.

The chain carries TRBV28 and TRBJ1-3; 8 positions match TRBD1. This CDR3 is 16 amino acids long. The germline CDR1 and CDR2 sequences are MDHEN and SYDVKM. Trimming cost V 2 bases and J 4 bases; bases outside gene matches: 7. The CDR3 reads CASSLPTGEKGNTIYF. CDR3 DNA: TGTGCCAGCAGTTTACCGACAGGGGAAAAAGGAAACACCATATATTTT. Variable domain in full (rest from reference TRBV28 and TRBJ1-3): DVKVTQSSRYLVKRTGEKVFLECVQDMDHENMFWYRQDPGLGLRLIYFSYDVKMKEKGDIPEGYSVSREKKERFSLILESASTNQTSMYLCASSLPTGEKGNTIYFGEGSWLTVV.

This clone has more than one count but fewer than ten. The chain uses TRBV19 and TRBJ1-5, with TRBD1 identical over 8 bases. The CDR3 totals 14 residues. Germline CDR1 is LNHDA and CDR2 is SQIVND (reference sequence). The J segment lost 5 bases and the V segment lost 8 bases, leaving 8 bases of the junction unmatched. CDR3 coding DNA: TGTGCCAGTGGGTGGGCAGGGGGCGATCAGCCCCAGCATTTT. As protein: CASGWAGGDQPQHF.

V and J are TRBV19 and TRBJ2-7; 10 bases match TRBD1. The V and J ends lost 6 bases and 3 bases, in that order; junction bases with no gene match: 2. The CDR3 extends over 13 amino acids. CDR1 is LNHDA, CDR2 SQIVND, per germline (reference sequence). The CDR3 is CASRDRGDYEQYF. The DNA for the CDR3 is TGTGCCAGTAGGGACAGGGGGGACTACGAGCAGTACTTC.

This clone appeared a few times. The chain is built from TRBV9 and TRBJ2-1; 8 bases line up with TRBD2. The CDR3 has 16 amino acids. Trimming took 4 bases from V and 0 from J; bases not matched to a gene: 6. Germline V lookup: CDR1 SGDLS, CDR2 YYNGEE. This CDR3 is CASSHERGSSYNEQFF. Here the CDR3 DNA reads TGTGCCAGCAGCCACGAGCGGGGGAGCTCCTACAATGAGCAGTTCTTC. The variable domain in full, completed from reference TRBV9 and TRBJ2-1, reads DSGVTQTPKHLITATGQRVTLRCSPRSGDLSVYWYQQSLDQGLQFLIQYYNGEERAKGNILERFSAQQFPDLHSELNLSSLELGDSALYFCASSHERGSSYNEQFFGPGTRLTVL.

This clone was seen a single time. The V gene is TRBV27, the J gene TRBJ2-5, with D possibly matching TRBD2 (5 bases). The CDR3 covers 13 residues. Germline CDR1 is MNHEY and CDR2 is SMNVEV (reference sequence). The V end was cut by 6 bases, the J end by 7 bases, with 15 bases between. The CDR3 spells CASRRAAPGTQYF. In DNA form, the CDR3 reads TGTGCCAGCAGAAGAGCGGCACCCGGGACCCAGTACTTC.

The gene calls are TRBV28 and TRBJ1-5; tentative D call: TRBD1 (5 bases). The CDR3 sequence is 15 residues long. V was cut by 4 bases and J by 5 bases, with 15 bases left in between. Looked up from germline, CDR1 is MDHEN and CDR2 is SYDVKM. This CDR3 is CASSSSTAQYQPQHF. For the CDR3, the DNA is TGTGCCAGCAGTTCATCGACAGCACAGTATCAGCCCCAGCATTTT.

This CDR3 is CASSLRTGQFAEAFF. The CDR3 coding sequence is TGCGCCAGCAGCTTGAGAACAGGGCAATTTGCTGAAGCTTTCTTT. This sequence joins TRBV5-1 and TRBJ1-1; D possibly corresponds to TRBD1 (6 bases). CDR3 length equals 15 residues. Germline values: CDR1 SGHRS, CDR2 YFSETQ. The germline V and J ends were trimmed by 1 base and 6 bases, with 16 bases remaining between them.

The chain has TRBV5-6 and TRBJ1-5; TRBD1 agrees at 7 bases. V gave up 1 base and J gave up 1 base; unmatched junction bases: 8. The length of the CDR3 is 17 residues. Germline CDR1 reads SGHDT; CDR2 reads YYEEEE. CDR3 in amino acids: CASSLRYRGTSNQPQHF. CDR3 sequence (DNA): TGTGCCAGCAGCTTGCGGTACAGGGGTACAAGCAATCAGCCCCAGCATTTT.

This chain links TRBV19 with TRBJ1-4; TRBD1 matches 9 bases. The CDR3 spans 17 residues. J gave up 5 bases and V 6 bases, and 13 bases lay outside the gene matches. Per the germline V gene, CDR1 is LNHDA and CDR2 is SQIVND (reference sequence). For the CDR3, the DNA is TGTGCCAGTAGGAACCTACGACCGACAGGGGGGAATGAAAAACTGTTTTTT. Protein sequence: CASRNLRPTGGNEKLFF.

J is TRBJ2-3 and V is TRBV30; weak D call: TRBD2 (6 bases). The CDR3 runs to 14 residues. The V end lost 3 bases, the J end lost 2 bases, and 12 bases lay between the germline ends. Per the germline V gene, CDR1 is GTSNPN and CDR2 is SVGIG (reference sequence). The CDR3 sequence: CAWRAAGNTDTQYF. Here the CDR3 DNA reads TGTGCCTGGAGAGCGGCGGGGAACACAGATACGCAGTATTTT. Full variable domain (rest looked up from reference TRBV30 and TRBJ2-3): SQTIHQWPATLVQPVGSPLSLECTVEGTSNPNLYWYRQAAGRGLQLLFYSVGIGQISSEVPQNLSASRPQDRQFILSSKKLLLSDSGFYLCAWRAAGNTDTQYFGPGTRLTVL.

This clone was counted a few times. The chain joins TRBV7-6 to TRBJ2-2; tentatively, D is TRBD2 (5 bases). From germline, CDR1 is SGHVS and CDR2 FNYEAQ. V gave up 5 bases and J gave up 3 bases, with 10 bases separating them. The CDR3 is 14 residues long. The CDR3 spells CASSPQRDTGELFF. For the CDR3, the DNA is TGTGCCAGCAGCCCCCAGAGGGACACCGGGGAGCTGTTTTTT.

V gene TRBV11-2 combines with J gene TRBJ1-6; TRBD1 might be the D (6 bases). The V gene lost 5 bases and the J gene lost 7 bases, with 12 bases spanning the gap. The germline V gene encodes CDR1 SGHAT and CDR2 FQNNGV. The CDR3 has 14 amino acids. CDR3: CASSVGQRNSPLHF. The CDR3 DNA reads TGTGCCAGCAGCGTCGGACAGAGGAATTCACCCCTCCACTTT.

The chain is built from TRBV28 and TRBJ2-1; D might be TRBD2 (6 bases). Trimming shortened V by 5 bases and J by 3 bases, and 11 bases separated the two germline ends. From germline, CDR1 is MDHEN and CDR2 SYDVKM. The CDR3 extends over 14 amino acids. The CDR3 nucleotides read TGTGCCAGCAGTCCTCCGGGACTCTACAATGAGCAGTTCTTC. This sequence encodes CASSPPGLYNEQFF.

The count of this clone is one. The gene calls are TRBV5-1 and TRBJ1-1, with 9 bases that match TRBD1. V lost 4 bases to trimming and J lost 5 bases; unmatched junction nucleotides: 6. CDR1 is SGHRS, CDR2 YFSETQ, per germline. This CDR3 contains 14 residues. DNA for the CDR3: TGCGCCAGCAGCGGGTGGACAGGGGAAACTGAAGCTTTCTTT. Its translation is CASSGWTGETEAFF.

The rearrangement links TRBV5-1 to TRBJ2-7; 8 bases match TRBD1. The CDR3 has 16 residues. CDR1 SGHRS and CDR2 YFSETQ come from the germline V gene. With 4 bases clipped from V and 2 bases from J, the junction kept 11 bases outside the gene matches. The CDR3 region is CASSQSRQGRAYEQYF. CDR3 nucleotides: TGCGCCAGCAGCCAGAGCCGACAGGGGAGAGCCTACGAGCAGTACTTC.